The 2 T cell receptor beta chains in this list originate from one sample, sequenced in a study of T cells in Graves' hyperthyroidism and ophthalmopathy. Researchers amplified the TCR beta CDR3 regions from RNA transcripts. First-round RT-PCR of the TCR CDR3 relied on the HTBI primer set. Each CDR3 protein gets one entry after TCRdb re-called the multiplex PCR reads with MiXCR. The sample carries nearly 600,000 distinct CDR3 sequences, more than 11% recorded once. The material sequenced was blood. All receptors come from a woman under 40 with Graves' hyperthyroidism that later progressed to Graves' ophthalmopathy.

This clonotype was observed many times. The V and J genes are TRBV11-1 and TRBJ1-2; no clear D. Germline CDR1 SGHAT, CDR2 FQDESV (reference sequence). The V end lost 3 bases, the J end lost 2 bases, and 7 bases lay between the germline ends. This CDR3 spans 13 amino acids. The CDR3 protein is CASSFKENYGYTF. For the CDR3, the DNA is TGTGCCAGCAGCTTCAAGGAAAACTATGGCTACACCTTC.

This clonotype has at least ten counts. J is TRBJ2-1 and V is TRBV10-3; maybe TRBD1 (5 bases). The germline V gene has CDR1 ENHRY and CDR2 SYGVKD. Trimming took off 5 bases at V and 3 bases at J, with 14 bases between the two ends. The CDR3 contains 15 residues. This CDR3 is CAISNDRQLYNEQFF. The CDR3 DNA reads TGTGCCATCAGTAATGACAGACAGCTCTACAATGAGCAGTTCTTC.